Listed here are 2 T cell receptor beta chains from one sample, sequenced in a study of blood T cell repertoires in COVID-19. Profiled with immunoSEQ multiplex PCR; TCRdb holds only in-frame clones, not every one. Here the sample spans about 290,000 clones, roughly 80% being singletons. Sequencing was performed on peripheral blood. These receptors originate from a woman aged 50 to 60 with active or convalescent COVID-19.

This clone was counted a single time. This rearrangement joins TRBV6-6 to TRBJ2-7; 7 bases are a match to TRBD1. Germline V gene lookup returns CDR1 MNHNY and CDR2 SVGAGI (reference sequence). This CDR3 spans 14 amino acids. The J segment lost 5 bases and the V segment lost 0 bases, leaving 4 bases of the junction unmatched. The CDR3 region is CASSYSDRDHEQYF. The CDR3 DNA is TGTGCCAGCAGTTACTCCGACAGGGACCACGAGCAGTACTTC.

This chain joins TRBV19 and TRBJ1-1; TRBD1 might be the D (6 bases). The V end was cut by 4 bases, the J end by 8 bases, with 20 bases between. The CDR3 has 15 residues. CDR1 is LNHDA, CDR2 SQIVND, per germline (reference sequence). CDR3 nucleotides: TGTGCCAGTAGTACCACTACAACGACAGGATTCGAAGCTTTCTTT. It yields the protein CASSTTTTTGFEAFF.